The entry that follows covers one T cell receptor beta chain sequence. Its target is not known. This sample was taken from a study of response to subunit inactivated influenza vaccine. Findings and limits, study-wide: Authors suggested seasonal influenza vaccinations each recruit few new T cells.

V shed 3 bases, J shed 0 bases, and the junction held 4 bases outside the gene matches. The CDR3 spans 15 residues. Per germline, CDR1 ENHRY and CDR2 SYGVKD. TCRdb called the RT-PCR reads again in MiXCR, with one record for every CDR3 protein. Of around 530,000 distinct CDR3 sequences in the sample, more than 15% were seen once. The source of this sequence is a man between 50 and 70 years old who received an inactivated influenza vaccine. This rearrangement joins TRBV10-3 to TRBJ1-1; 7 positions match TRBD1. Sequencing used CD4+ T cells sorted from PBMCs, obtained 23 months after vaccination. The CDR3 region is CAISDPQGVNTEAFF. In nucleotides, the CDR3 is TGTGCCATCAGTGACCCCCAGGGGGTGAACACTGAAGCTTTCTTT.